This TCR beta chain originates from a study of blood T cells in healthy people across ages. V was clipped by 0 bases and J by 7 bases, with 13 bases between them. Germline V gene data show CDR1 as SGHRS and CDR2 as YFSETQ. CDR3 length: 15 residues. For the second PCR, which ran for 7 to 11 cycles, a sample-barcoded 5' primer and a J-beta primer mix were used. TCRdb itself ran the 5' RACE reads through MiXCR, one entry per CDR3 protein. The sample holds around 870,000 distinct CDR3 sequences, more than 25% seen once. The TCR sequence derives from a woman older than 75 in good health. This chain joins TRBV5-1 and TRBJ2-2; maybe TRBD2 (5 bases). The sample taken for sequencing was blood. CDR3: CASSLGESRVGELFF. DNA for the CDR3: TGCGCCAGCAGCTTGGGGGAGTCACGCGTCGGGGAGCTGTTTTTT.